The 4 T cell receptor beta chains below come from one sample, sequenced in a study of human T cells and chemical hapten exposure. The time point denotes: patch test 3, about 24 weeks after DPC sensitization. Indicated treatment: therapeutic diphenylcyclopropenone sensitization with weekly scalp DPC. TCRdb fed the RACE reads into MiXCR, producing one record per CDR3 protein. The sample carries just over 95,000 distinct CDR3 sequences, 25% to 35% recorded once. The source material was whole blood, sampled in connection with sensitization to the hapten diphenylcyclopropenone (DPC). These receptors were obtained from a man aged 35 to 55 with alopecia areata. Some clones in this sample may be carry-over from other donors' samples.

This rearrangement joins TRBV2 to TRBJ2-3; 9 nucleotides agree with TRBD2. The ends lost 3 bases at V and 1 base at J; junction bases unmatched: 5. Germline V lookup: CDR1 SNHLY, CDR2 FYNNEI. The CDR3 totals 16 residues. CDR3 protein: CASSELAGPRTDTQYF. For the CDR3, the DNA is TGTGCCAGCAGTGAGCTAGCGGGGCCCCGCACAGATACGCAGTATTTT.

The chain has TRBV6-2 or TRBV6-3 and TRBJ2-3, with unresolved D. Germline loops: CDR1 MNHEY, CDR2 SVGEGT. V gave up 2 bases and J gave up 2 bases, with 5 bases separating them. The CDR3 loop spans 13 amino acids. The CDR3 DNA reads TGTGCCAGCAGTTACAGGGACACAGATACGCAGTATTTT. This sequence encodes CASSYRDTDTQYF.

This clonotype occurred many times. V gene TRBV20-1 combines with J gene TRBJ2-3, with 10 bases matching TRBD2. Trimming cost V 6 bases and J 1 base; bases outside gene matches: 7. Germline CDR1 reads DFQATT; CDR2 reads SNEGSKA (reference sequence). CDR3 length equals 15 residues. The chain's CDR3 is CSATPGTSGTDTQYF. As DNA, the CDR3 is TGCAGTGCAACTCCCGGGACTAGCGGCACAGATACGCAGTATTTT.

This clonotype showed up just a few times. The chain is built from TRBV10-1 and TRBJ2-3, with D possibly being TRBD2 (5 bases). This CDR3 is built from 15 residues. Trimming took off 4 bases at V and 1 base at J, with 12 bases between the two ends. Germline V lookup: CDR1 WNHNN, CDR2 SYGVQD (reference sequence). CDR3 amino acids: CASSASMRGTDTQYF. CDR3 coding DNA: TGCGCCAGCAGTGCCTCCATGCGGGGCACAGATACGCAGTATTTT.